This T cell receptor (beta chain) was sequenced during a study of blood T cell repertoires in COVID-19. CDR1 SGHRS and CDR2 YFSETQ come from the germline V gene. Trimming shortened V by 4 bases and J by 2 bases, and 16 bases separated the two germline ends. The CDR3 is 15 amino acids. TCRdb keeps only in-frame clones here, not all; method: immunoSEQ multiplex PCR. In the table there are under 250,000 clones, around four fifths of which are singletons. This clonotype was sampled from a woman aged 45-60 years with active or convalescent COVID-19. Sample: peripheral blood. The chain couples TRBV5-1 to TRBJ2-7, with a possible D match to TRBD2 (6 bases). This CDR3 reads CASSRVGGVAYEQYF. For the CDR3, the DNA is TGCGCCAGCAGCCGGGTGGGGGGAGTCGCCTACGAGCAGTACTTC.